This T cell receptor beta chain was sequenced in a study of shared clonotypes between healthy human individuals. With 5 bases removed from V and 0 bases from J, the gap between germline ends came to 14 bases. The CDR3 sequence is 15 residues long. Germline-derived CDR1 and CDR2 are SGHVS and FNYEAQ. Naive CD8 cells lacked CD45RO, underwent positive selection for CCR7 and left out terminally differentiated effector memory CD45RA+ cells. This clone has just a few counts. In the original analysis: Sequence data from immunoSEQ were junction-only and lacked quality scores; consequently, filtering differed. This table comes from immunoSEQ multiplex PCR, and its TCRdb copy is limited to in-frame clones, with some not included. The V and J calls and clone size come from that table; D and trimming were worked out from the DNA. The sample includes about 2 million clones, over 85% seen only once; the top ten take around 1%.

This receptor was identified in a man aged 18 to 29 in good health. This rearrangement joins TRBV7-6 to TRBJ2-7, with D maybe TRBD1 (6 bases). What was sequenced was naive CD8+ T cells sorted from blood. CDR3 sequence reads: CASSQNTGSSYEQYF. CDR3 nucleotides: TGTGCCAGCAGCCAGAATACAGGGAGCTCCTACGAGCAGTACTTC.